Listed below are T cell receptor beta chains from one sample, sequenced in a study of T cells after yellow fever vaccination. TCRdb re-analysed the 5' RACE reads in MiXCR, keeping a single row per CDR3 protein. The sample has a few hundred thousand distinct CDR3 sequences; 6.8% are singletons. The material sequenced was PBMCs, taken approximately 40 days after the first yellow fever vaccination. Receptors originate from a man aged 18 to 35 who received the YFV17D yellow fever vaccine. Both conserved end residues are part of each CDR3. A D gene is named only where the DNA matches it firmly. The listing skips clone size in some rows; elsewhere it reads once, few, many or a size class.

>few|TRBJ1-1|TRBV5-1|.
TGCGCCAGCAGTTATGTGTTGGGTGGGAACACTGAAGCTTTCTTT
CASSYVLGGNTEAFF
>few|TRBJ2-1|TRBV11-2|.
TGTGCCAGCAGCCCGCCCCGTTCTGAGCAGTTCTTC
CASSPPRSEQFF
>.|TRBJ1-4|TRBV30|.
TGTGCCTGGAGAGCTGGAGGCGGGGGGAGTGAAAAACTGTTTTTT
CAWRAGGGGSEKLFF
>.|TRBJ1-1|TRBV4-2|TRBD1
TGTGCCAGCAGCCATCCGAGGGGGCGCGGAGCTTTCTTT
CASSHPRGRGAFF
>.|TRBJ2-7|TRBV7-2|TRBD2
TGTGCCAGCAGCTTAGCTCTCGCGGGGGGCCAGCACGAGCAGTACTTC
CASSLALAGGQHEQYF
>once|TRBJ2-2|TRBV7-9|TRBD1
TGTGCCAGCAGCGGCTACAGGGGGGCCTTGGACACCGGGGAGCTGTTTTTT
CASSGYRGALDTGELFF
>few|TRBJ2-7|TRBV23-1|.
TGCGCCAGCAGTCATTCTTCGGCGGGACGCCGGTACGAGCAGTACTTC
CASSHSSAGRRYEQYF
>.|TRBJ2-3|TRBV4-1|.
TGCGCCAGCAGCCAAGATAGAGCCGGGACAGATACGCAGTATTTT
CASSQDRAGTDTQYF
>many|TRBJ2-2|TRBV7-2|.
TGTGCCAGCAGCTCCGTGACACATCTCGCGAACACCGGGGAGCTGTTTTTT
CASSSVTHLANTGELFF
>few|TRBJ2-7|TRBV5-1|TRBD1
TGCGCCAGGGTCCGGGACAGGGCCTACGAGCAGTACTTC
CARVRDRAYEQYF
>few|TRBJ2-2|TRBV5-1|.
TGCGCCAGCCGTCCGGCCGGGACAACTAACACCGGGGAGCTGTTTTTT
CASRPAGTTNTGELFF
>.|TRBJ1-2|TRBV7-3|.
TGTGCCAGCAGCTTATTGGGGTGCTATGGCTACACCTTC
CASSLLGCYGYTF
>.|TRBJ1-6|TRBV6-1|.
TGTGCCAGCAGTCCCGTGGACTGGAATTCACCCCTCCACTTT
CASSPVDWNSPLHF
>.|TRBJ2-2|TRBV5-1|.
TGCGCCAGCAGGAATGCAGGGGTGACCGGGGAGCTGTTTTTT
CASRNAGVTGELFF
>many|TRBJ2-3|TRBV5-4|TRBD2
TGTGCCAGCTTATTGGGGGGGACAGATACGCAGTATTTT
CASLLGGTDTQYF
>few|TRBJ2-1|TRBV4-1|.
TGCGCCAGCAGCCAACCGACGGCAGGGGCCAAGAGCCCGAATGAGCAGTTCTTC
CASSQPTAGAKSPNEQFF
>many|TRBJ2-7|TRBV18|TRBD1
TGTGCCAGCGGTCAGGGACAGGGGGCGAGCGAGCAGTACTTC
CASGQGQGASEQYF
>many|TRBJ2-1|TRBV4-2|TRBD1
TGTGCCAGCAGCCACCCCGGGACAGGGATTCATGAGCAGTTCTTC
CASSHPGTGIHEQFF
>few|TRBJ2-5|TRBV5-5|.
TGTGCCAGCAGCCCCGGGACGGGCTGGACCCAGTACTTC
CASSPGTGWTQYF
>.|TRBJ2-3|TRBV7-9|.
TGTGCCAGCAGCGGAGTACAGGGAGGTTCTGTAGATACGCAGTATTTT
CASSGVQGGSVDTQYF
>.|TRBJ2-1|TRBV28|.
TGTGCCAGCAGGGCAGCAGGGGACAATGAGCAGTTCTTC
CASRAAGDNEQFF
>.|TRBJ2-7|TRBV18|TRBD1
TGTGCCAGCTCTCAGGACAGGGACGAGCAGTACTTC
CASSQDRDEQYF
>many|TRBJ1-2|TRBV6-5|TRBD1
TGTGCCAGCAGTTACAAAAGGGACAGGCAAGCTAACTATGGCTACACCTTC
CASSYKRDRQANYGYTF
>few|TRBJ2-3|TRBV24-1|.
TGTGCCACCAGTGATTTGGAGGGCGGAGATACGCAGTATTTT
CATSDLEGGDTQYF
>.|TRBJ1-2|TRBV6-1|.
TGTGCCAGCAGTCTAAGACAGGCCGGGGGAGGCTACACCTTC
CASSLRQAGGGYTF
>.|TRBJ1-5|TRBV7-9|.
TGTGCCAGCAGCCGGGACATAAATCAGCCCCAGCATTTT
CASSRDINQPQHF
>many|TRBJ1-1|TRBV5-1|TRBD1
TGCGCCAGCAGCGGGGGACAGGAGAACACTGAAGCTTTCTTT
CASSGGQENTEAFF
>.|TRBJ1-1|TRBV7-6|.
TGTGCCAGCAGCTCCCCCGGGGAGAACACTGAAGCTTTCTTT
CASSSPGENTEAFF
>.|TRBJ1-2|TRBV6-5|.
TGTGCCGCCTTTTGGAACTATGGCTACACCTTC
CAAFWNYGYTF
>many|TRBJ2-3|TRBV9|TRBD2
TGTGCCAGCAGCGTGGTAGCGGGGAGCACAGATACGCAGTATTTT
CASSVVAGSTDTQYF
>few|TRBJ2-3|TRBV6-5|TRBD2
TGTGCCAGCAGTTACTACTCGACTAGCACCGATACGCAGTATTTT
CASSYYSTSTDTQYF
>many|TRBJ2-2|TRBV4-1|.
TGCGCCAGCAGCCAATTCGGCGGGGAGCTGTTTTTT
CASSQFGGELFF
>few|TRBJ2-6|TRBV7-2|.
TGTGCCAGCAGCTCAGGGGAGGGCGGGGCCAACGTCCTGACTTTC
CASSSGEGGANVLTF
>few|TRBJ1-1|TRBV7-9|.
TGTGCCAGCAGCTTTGTAGGGATGAACACTGAAGCTTTCTTT
CASSFVGMNTEAFF
>few|TRBJ2-4|TRBV20-1|.
TGCAGTCGCTCGAGCGCAGCCAAAAACATTCAGTACTTC
CSRSSAAKNIQYF
>.|TRBJ2-3|TRBV7-3|.
TGTGCCAGCAGCTCTAACACGGCAGATACGCAGTATTTT
CASSSNTADTQYF
>.|TRBJ2-6|TRBV20-1|.
TGCAGTGCTATAGAAAGCTCTGGGGCCAACGTCCTGACTTTC
CSAIESSGANVLTF
>few|TRBJ2-1|TRBV29-1|.
TGCAGCGTTGTGCCCAAGAGCTCCTACAATGAGCAGTTCTTC
CSVVPKSSYNEQFF
>many|TRBJ2-3|TRBV7-2|TRBD2
TGTGCCAGCAGCTTAGGAAGCGGGGGGGTCACAGATACGCAGTATTTT
CASSLGSGGVTDTQYF
>.|TRBJ2-1|TRBV7-2|.
TGTGCCAGCAGCTTAGTAGGGGCCCTCTACAATGAGCAGTTCTTC
CASSLVGALYNEQFF
>.|TRBJ2-7|TRBV4-1|.
TGCGCCAGCAGCTCTTACCGCGGACAAAAATACGAGCAGTACTTC
CASSSYRGQKYEQYF